This TCR beta chain came from a study of blood T cell repertoires in COVID-19. Sequencing was performed with immunoSEQ multiplex PCR; in TCRdb, only in-frame clones are kept and a portion is missing. The table includes roughly 100,000 clones, roughly 80% detected once. This CDR3 spans 14 amino acids. The J segment lost 6 bases and the V segment lost 4 bases, leaving 5 bases of the junction unmatched. Germline values: CDR1 GTSNPN, CDR2 SVGIG (reference sequence). The sample was peripheral blood. The TCR was taken from a human donor in a cohort sampled during active COVID-19. The chain has TRBV30 and TRBJ1-6; 8 bases match TRBD1. For the CDR3, the DNA is TGTGCCTGGACAGGGGGCAGCGCTAATTCACCCCTCCACTTT. Encoded protein: CAWTGGSANSPLHF.